This TCR beta chain was obtained from a study of control samples from healthy donors and cancer patients (dated by TCRdb to about 2020). Turning to this clone: Its antigen remains undetermined. No base-level quality is on record; no much larger clone is a single base apart.

The junction shows trimming of 0 bases on V and 0 bases on J, and the gene matches do not reach 4 bases of it. Reading the germline V gene (reference sequence) gives CDR1 SGHKS and CDR2 YYEKEE. CDR3 length: 18 amino acids, cysteine to phenylalanine. This entry keeps only the CDR3 DNA: 54 bases, framed from base 1. Library method: the immunoSEQ multiplex PCR assay. Entries here come from immuneACCESS through TCRdb and include only in-frame sequences with V and J called. Some clones fail to appear in such tables; in the studies checked, an unresolved V gene covers under half of the shortfall, and the cause of the remainder is unknown. The sample yields about 130,000 clones; 85% to 95% were counted once. About 0.6% of the sample rests with the top ten.

Material: PBMCs. This sequence originates from a man at least 80 years old with head and neck cancer. Recombination joined TRBV5-5 with TRBJ2-1, and TRBD2 aligns with 12 junction nucleotides. The base sequence is TGTGCCAGCAGCTTGGCTAGCGGGGGGGCCAACTCCTACAATGAGCAGTTCTTC. The translation is CASSLASGGANSYNEQFF.